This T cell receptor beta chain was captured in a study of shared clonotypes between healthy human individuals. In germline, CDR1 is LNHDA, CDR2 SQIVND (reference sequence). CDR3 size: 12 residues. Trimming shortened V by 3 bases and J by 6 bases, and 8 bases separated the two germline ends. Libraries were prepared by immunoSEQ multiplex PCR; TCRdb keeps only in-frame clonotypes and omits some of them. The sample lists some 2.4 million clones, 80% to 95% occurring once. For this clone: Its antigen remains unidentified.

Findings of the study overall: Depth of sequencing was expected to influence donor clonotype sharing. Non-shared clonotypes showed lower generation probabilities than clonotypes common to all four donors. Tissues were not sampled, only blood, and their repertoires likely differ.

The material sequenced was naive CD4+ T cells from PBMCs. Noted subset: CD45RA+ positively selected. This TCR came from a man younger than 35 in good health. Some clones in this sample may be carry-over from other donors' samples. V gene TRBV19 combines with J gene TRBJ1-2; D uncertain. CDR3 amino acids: CASSMGIHGYTF. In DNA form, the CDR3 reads TGTGCCAGTAGTATGGGGATCCATGGCTACACCTTC.